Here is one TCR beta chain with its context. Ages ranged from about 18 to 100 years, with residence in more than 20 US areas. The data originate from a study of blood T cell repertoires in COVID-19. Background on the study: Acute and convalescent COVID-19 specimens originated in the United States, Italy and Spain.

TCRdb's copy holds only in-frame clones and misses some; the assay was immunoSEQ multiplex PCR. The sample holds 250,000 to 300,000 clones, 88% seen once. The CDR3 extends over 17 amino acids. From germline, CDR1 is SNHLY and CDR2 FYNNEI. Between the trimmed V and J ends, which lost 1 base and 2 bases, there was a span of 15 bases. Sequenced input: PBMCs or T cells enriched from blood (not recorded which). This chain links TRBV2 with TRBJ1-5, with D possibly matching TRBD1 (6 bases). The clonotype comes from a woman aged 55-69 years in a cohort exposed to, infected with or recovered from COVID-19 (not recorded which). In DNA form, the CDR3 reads TGTGCCAGCAGTGAAGAGGGGGTGGCGGACGGCAATCAGCCCCAGCATTTT. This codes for CASSEEGVADGNQPQHF.